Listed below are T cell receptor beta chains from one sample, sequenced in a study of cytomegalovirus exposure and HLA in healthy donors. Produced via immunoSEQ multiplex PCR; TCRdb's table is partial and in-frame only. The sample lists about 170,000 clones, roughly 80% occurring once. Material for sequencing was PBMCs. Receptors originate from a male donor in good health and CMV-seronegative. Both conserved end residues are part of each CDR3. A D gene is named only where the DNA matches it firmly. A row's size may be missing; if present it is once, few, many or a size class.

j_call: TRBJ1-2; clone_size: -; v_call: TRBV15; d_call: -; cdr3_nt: TGTGCCACCACCAGCAATACCCTAAGCCATGGCTACACCTTC; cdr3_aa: CATTSNTLSHGYTF
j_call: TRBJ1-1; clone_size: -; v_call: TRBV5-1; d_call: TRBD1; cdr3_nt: TGCGCCAGCAGCTTGGGCTGGGACAGGAAGGACCTGAATGAAGCTTTCTTT; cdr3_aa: CASSLGWDRKDLNEAFF
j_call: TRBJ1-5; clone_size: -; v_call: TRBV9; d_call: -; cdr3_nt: TGTGCCAGCAGCGTAGAGGGCAGGGGCAATCAGCCCCAGCATTTT; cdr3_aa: CASSVEGRGNQPQHF
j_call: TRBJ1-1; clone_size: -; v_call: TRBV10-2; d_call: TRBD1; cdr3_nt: TGCGCCAGCAGGCTGGACAGGTTGAACACTGAAGCTTTCTTT; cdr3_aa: CASRLDRLNTEAFF
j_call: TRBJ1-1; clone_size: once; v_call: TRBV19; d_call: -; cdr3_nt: TGTGCCAGTAGTATGCGCAGGGGCTTGAACACTGAAGCTTTCTTT; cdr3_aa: CASSMRRGLNTEAFF
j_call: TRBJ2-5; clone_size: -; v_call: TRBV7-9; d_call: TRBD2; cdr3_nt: TGTGCCAGCAGCCGCGGGACTACTCGCGAGACCCAGTACTTC; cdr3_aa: CASSRGTTRETQYF
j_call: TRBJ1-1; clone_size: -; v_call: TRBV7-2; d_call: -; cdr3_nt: TGTGCCAGCAGCATCGGGTTTACTGAAGCTTTCTTT; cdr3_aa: CASSIGFTEAFF
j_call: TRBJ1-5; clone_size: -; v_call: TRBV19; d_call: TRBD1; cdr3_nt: TGTGCCAGTAGTACACGGGACAGGGGGCATAGCAATCAGCCCCAGCATTTT; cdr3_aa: CASSTRDRGHSNQPQHF
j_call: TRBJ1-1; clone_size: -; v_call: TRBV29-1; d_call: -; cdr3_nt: TGCAGCGTTGGTAGTCAGAACACTGAAGCTTTCTTT; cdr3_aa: CSVGSQNTEAFF
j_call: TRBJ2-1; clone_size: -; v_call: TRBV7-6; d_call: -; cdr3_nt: TGTGCCAGCAGCTTATCACGGGGGGCTTACAATGAGCAGTTCTTC; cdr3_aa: CASSLSRGAYNEQFF
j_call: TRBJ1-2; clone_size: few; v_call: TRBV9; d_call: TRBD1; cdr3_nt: TGTGCCAGCAGCACTCGACAGGGGACAAGGCGAGACGGCTACACCTTC; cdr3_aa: CASSTRQGTRRDGYTF
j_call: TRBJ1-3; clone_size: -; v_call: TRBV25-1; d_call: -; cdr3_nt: TGTGCCAGCAGTGCTTCAACACAGAGGGACACCATATATTTT; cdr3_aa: CASSASTQRDTIYF
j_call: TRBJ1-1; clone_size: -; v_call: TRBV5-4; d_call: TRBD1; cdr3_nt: TGTGCCAGCAGCCTAGGACAGGCGAGCACTGAAGCTTTCTTT; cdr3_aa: CASSLGQASTEAFF
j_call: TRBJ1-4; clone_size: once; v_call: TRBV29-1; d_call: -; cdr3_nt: TGCAGCGTGGAGACAGGATCGGGGAATGAAAAACTGTTTTTT; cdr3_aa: CSVETGSGNEKLFF
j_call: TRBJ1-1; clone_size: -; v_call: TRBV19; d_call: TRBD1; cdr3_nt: TGTGCCAGTAGTATCGTGGGACAGTTGAACACTGAAGCTTTCTTT; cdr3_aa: CASSIVGQLNTEAFF
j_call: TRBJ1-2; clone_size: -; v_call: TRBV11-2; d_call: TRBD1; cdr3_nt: TGTGCCAGCAGCCTTCGACAGGGTGACTATGGCTACACCTTC; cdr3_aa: CASSLRQGDYGYTF
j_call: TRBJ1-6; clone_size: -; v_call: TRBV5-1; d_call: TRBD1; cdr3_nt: TGCGCCAGCACGACAGGGGGACTTGATTCACCCCTCCACTTT; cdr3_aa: CASTTGGLDSPLHF
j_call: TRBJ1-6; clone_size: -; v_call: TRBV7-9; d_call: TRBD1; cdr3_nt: TGTGCCAGCAGCCCCCCGACGACAGGGGGGAATTCACCCCTCCACTTT; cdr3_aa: CASSPPTTGGNSPLHF
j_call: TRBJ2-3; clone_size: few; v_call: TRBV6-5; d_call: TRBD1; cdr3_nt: TGTGCCAGCAGCTTATCAGGGGGCTATACGCAGTATTTT; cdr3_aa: CASSLSGGYTQYF
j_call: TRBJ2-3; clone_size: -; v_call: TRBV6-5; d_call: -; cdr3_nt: TGTGCCAGCAGTTACTCGGGGGGGCAGACAGATACGCAGTATTTT; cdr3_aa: CASSYSGGQTDTQYF
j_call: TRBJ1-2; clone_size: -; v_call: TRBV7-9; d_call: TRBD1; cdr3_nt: TGTGCCAGCAGCTTAGGTTCTGCAGGGGGCTCTCGCTACACCTTC; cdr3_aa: CASSLGSAGGSRYTF
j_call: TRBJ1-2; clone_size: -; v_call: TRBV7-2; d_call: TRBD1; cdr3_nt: TGTGCCAGCAGCTCCGTGGGACAGGGGCTCTTTGGCTACACCTTC; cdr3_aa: CASSSVGQGLFGYTF
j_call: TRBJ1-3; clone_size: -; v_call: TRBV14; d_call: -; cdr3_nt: TGTGCCAGCACGCGGAACTCTGGAAACACCATATATTTT; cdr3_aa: CASTRNSGNTIYF
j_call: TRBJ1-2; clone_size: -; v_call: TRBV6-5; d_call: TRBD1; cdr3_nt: TGTGCCAGCACCTCCCCGACAGGGGATGGCTACACCTTC; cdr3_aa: CASTSPTGDGYTF
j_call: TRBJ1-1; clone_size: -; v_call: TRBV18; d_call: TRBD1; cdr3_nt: TGTGCCAGCTCACCAGTCGGGACAGGGGCTGGGGGGAACACTGAAGCTTTCTTT; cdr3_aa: CASSPVGTGAGGNTEAFF